The entry below describes one T cell receptor (beta chain). Its antigen is still unknown. Here immunoSEQ multiplex PCR was the method, and the copy in TCRdb shows in-frame clones only, minus some. The data contain roughly 60,000 clones, approximately 81% of them singletons. These data originate in a study of a mutant IDH1 vaccine in newly diagnosed glioma. On the study more broadly: Across weeks 1, 3, 5, 7, 11, 15, 19 and 23, patients received a vaccination each time, eight in all. Averaging about 37 years of age, treated patients were approximately 62% male and approximately 38% female. Before enrollment, patients got radiotherapy alone, temozolomide alone, or mostly the combination.

The time point denotes: week 23, last vaccination. It was 300 ug of mutant IDH1 20-mer peptide that made up each vaccine dose, given with topical imiquimod. Astrocytomas found in donors were new, WHO grade 3 or 4, IDH1-mutant and ATRX-lost. This TCR was sampled from a man aged 30-40 years with glioma. The sample here was PBMCs, taken from a glioma patient whose treatment included an IDH1 peptide vaccine.

The CDR3 DNA is TGTGCCAGCAGTAGGCAGGGGGCCCCCAGCACAGATACGCAGTATTTT. This sequence encodes CASSRQGAPSTDTQYF. V and J are TRBV13 and TRBJ2-3; TRBD1 matches at 8 bases. V lost 6 bases, J lost 0 bases, and 8 bases stayed unmatched. CDR1 PRHDT and CDR2 FYEKMQ come from the germline V gene (reference sequence). The CDR3 has 16 residues.